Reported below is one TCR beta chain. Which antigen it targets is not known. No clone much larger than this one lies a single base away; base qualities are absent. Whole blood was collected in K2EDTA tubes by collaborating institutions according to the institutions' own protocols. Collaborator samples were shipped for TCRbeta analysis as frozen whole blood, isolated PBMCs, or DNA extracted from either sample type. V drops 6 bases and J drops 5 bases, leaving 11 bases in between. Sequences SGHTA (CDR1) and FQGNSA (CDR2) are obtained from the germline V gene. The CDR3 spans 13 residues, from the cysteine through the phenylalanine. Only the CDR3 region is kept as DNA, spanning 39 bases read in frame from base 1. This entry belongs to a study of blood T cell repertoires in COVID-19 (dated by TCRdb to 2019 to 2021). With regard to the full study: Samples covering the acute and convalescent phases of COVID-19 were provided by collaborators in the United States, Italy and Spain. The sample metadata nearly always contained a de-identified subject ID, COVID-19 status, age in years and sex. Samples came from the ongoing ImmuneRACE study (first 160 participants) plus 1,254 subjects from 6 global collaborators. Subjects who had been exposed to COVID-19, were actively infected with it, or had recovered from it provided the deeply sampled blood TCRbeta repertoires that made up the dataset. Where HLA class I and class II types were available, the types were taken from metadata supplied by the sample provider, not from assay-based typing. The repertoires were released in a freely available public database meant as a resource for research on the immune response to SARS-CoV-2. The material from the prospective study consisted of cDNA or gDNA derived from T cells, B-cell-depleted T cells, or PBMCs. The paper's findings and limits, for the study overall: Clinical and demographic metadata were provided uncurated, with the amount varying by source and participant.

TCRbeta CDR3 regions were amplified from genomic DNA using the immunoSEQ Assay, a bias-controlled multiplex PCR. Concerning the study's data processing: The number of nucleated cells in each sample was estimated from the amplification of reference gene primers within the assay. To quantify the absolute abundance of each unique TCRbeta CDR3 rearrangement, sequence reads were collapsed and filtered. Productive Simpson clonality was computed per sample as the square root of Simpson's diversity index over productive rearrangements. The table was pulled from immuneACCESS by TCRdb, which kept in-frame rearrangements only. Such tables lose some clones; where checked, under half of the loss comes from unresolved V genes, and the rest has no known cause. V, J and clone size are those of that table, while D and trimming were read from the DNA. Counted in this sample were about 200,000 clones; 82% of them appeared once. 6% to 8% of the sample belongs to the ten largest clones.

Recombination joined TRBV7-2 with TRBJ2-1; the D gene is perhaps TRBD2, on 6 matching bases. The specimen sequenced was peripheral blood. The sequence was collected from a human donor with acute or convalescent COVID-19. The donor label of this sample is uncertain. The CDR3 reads CASRTGGNNEQFF. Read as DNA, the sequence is TGTGCCAGCAGGACCGGGGGAAACAATGAGCAGTTCTTC.